This T cell receptor beta chain was observed in a study of T-cell reconstitution after alpha-beta-depleted transplantation in children. The CDR3 sequence is 16 residues long. The V and J ends lost 2 bases and 3 bases, in that order; junction bases with no gene match: 9. Germline V gene sequence: CDR1 DFQATT, CDR2 SNEGSKA (reference sequence). Only a few counts were recorded for this clonotype. A library of TCRbeta sequences, prepared with unique molecular identifiers, was generated. MiXCR was run by TCRdb on the PCR reads, yielding one entry per CDR3 protein. Of some 130,000 distinct CDR3 sequences listed, about 9.9% are singletons.

Here the sequenced sample was PBMCs, mostly from graft donor cells, taken 180 days after TCRalphabeta/CD19-depleted stem cell transplant. J is TRBJ1-2 and V is TRBV20-1; 10 bases match TRBD1. This sequence was found in a girl under three years old who had a stem cell transplant for combined immunodeficiency, so the T cells may come from the graft donor. CDR3 in amino acids: CSARPPGQGRYYGYTF. The CDR3 bases are TGCAGTGCTAGACCTCCGGGACAGGGGAGGTACTATGGCTACACCTTC.